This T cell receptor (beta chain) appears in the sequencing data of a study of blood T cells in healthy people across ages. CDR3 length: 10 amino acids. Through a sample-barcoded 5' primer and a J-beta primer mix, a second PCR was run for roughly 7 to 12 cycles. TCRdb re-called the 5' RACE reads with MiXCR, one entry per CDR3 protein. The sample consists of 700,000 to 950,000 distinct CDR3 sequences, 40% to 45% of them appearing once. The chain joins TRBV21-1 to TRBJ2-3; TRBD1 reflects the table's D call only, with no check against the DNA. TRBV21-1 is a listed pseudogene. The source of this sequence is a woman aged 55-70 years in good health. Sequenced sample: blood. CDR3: CASTGPEQYF. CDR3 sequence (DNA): TGTGCCAGTACAGGTCCTGAGCAGTATTTT.